The clone carrying this T cell receptor beta chain was picked up many times. No antigen is known for it. The V and J ends lost 7 bases and 4 bases respectively, with 11 bases between them. The CDR3 contains 13 residues. CDR1 is MNHEY and CDR2 is SVGEGT in the germline V gene. The data are from a study of read filtering for tumor transcriptome and immune sequencing. About the research overall: Among patients, some 17 were male and approximately 15 female, aged roughly 40 to 90 (mean about 70).

Overall study results and limits: Around 82% of IR-seq clonotypes had a single read, yet these held about 3.5% of reads.

Molecular barcoded adaptors covering alpha/delta and beta/gamma chains were used on approximately 440 ng RNA. Using its own MiXCR run on the reads, TCRdb lists one record per CDR3 protein. The table lists tens of thousands of distinct CDR3 sequences, about 22% of them singletons. This sequence originates from a donor at least 40 years old with multiple myeloma. The sample taken for sequencing was a population of CD138-negative cells sorted from bone marrow. This chain uses TRBV6-2 or TRBV6-3 with TRBJ1-5, with a possible D match to TRBD1 (5 bases). The CDR3 sequence: CASMRDSNQPQHF. The DNA for the CDR3 is TGTGCCAGCATGAGGGACTCGAATCAGCCCCAGCATTTT.